This record looks at one TCR beta chain sequence and its context. Participants, about 18 to 100 years old, spanned around 25 US areas. This CDR3 comprises 15 residues. CDR1 is KGHSH, CDR2 LQKENI, per germline. After removal of 2 bases from V and 2 bases from J, the junction contained 4 bases not matched to a gene. This record comes from a study of blood T cell repertoires in COVID-19. As for the study in general: Sites in the United States, Italy and Spain provided acute and convalescent COVID-19 samples. PBMCs, B-cell-depleted T cells, or T cells provided the cDNA or gDNA that made up the material.

Some clones are missing from TCRdb's copy, which holds only in-frame ones; the method was immunoSEQ multiplex PCR. Altogether under 500,000 clones are present, 75% to 90% being singletons, with the ten largest covering 0.95% to 1.2%. The chain is built from TRBV18 and TRBJ2-3, with 7 bases that match TRBD2. Sequencing was performed on PBMCs or T cells enriched from blood (not recorded which). The TCR comes from a man younger than 40 who had recovered from COVID-19. The CDR3 DNA reads TGTGCCAGCTCACCAATTGGGGACTACACAGATACGCAGTATTTT. Amino acid sequence: CASSPIGDYTDTQYF.